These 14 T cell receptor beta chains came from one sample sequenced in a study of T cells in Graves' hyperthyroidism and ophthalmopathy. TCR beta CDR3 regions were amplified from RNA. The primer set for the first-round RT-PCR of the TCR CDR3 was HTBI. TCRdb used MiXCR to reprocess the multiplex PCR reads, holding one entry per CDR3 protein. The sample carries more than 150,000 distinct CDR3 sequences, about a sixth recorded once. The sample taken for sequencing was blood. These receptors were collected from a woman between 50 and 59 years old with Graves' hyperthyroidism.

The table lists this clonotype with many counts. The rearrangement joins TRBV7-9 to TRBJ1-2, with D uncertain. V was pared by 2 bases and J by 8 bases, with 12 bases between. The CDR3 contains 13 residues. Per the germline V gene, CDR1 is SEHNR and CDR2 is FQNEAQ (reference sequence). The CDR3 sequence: CASSLRPTEGYTF. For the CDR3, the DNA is TGTGCCAGCAGCTTAAGGCCGACGGAAGGCTACACCTTC.

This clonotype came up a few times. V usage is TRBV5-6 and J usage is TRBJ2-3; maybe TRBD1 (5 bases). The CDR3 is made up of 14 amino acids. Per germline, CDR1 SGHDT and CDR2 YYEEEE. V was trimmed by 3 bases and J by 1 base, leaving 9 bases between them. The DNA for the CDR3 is TGTGCCAGCAGCTATGGGGCCGGCACAGATACGCAGTATTTT. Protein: CASSYGAGTDTQYF.

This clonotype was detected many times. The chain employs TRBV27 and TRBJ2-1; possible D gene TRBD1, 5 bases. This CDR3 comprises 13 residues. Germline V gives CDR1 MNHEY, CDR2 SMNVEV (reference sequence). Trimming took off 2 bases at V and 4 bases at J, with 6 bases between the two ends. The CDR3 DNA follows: TGTGCCAGCAGTTTAGGGGCGTACAATGAGCAGTTCTTC. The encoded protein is CASSLGAYNEQFF.

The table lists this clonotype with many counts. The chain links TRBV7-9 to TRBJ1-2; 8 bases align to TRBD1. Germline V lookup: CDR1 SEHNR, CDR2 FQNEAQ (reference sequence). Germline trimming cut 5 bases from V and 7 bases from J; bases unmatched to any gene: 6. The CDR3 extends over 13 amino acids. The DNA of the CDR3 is TGTGCCAGCAGCCCGGACAGGGAGAGTGGCTACACCTTC. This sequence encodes CASSPDRESGYTF.

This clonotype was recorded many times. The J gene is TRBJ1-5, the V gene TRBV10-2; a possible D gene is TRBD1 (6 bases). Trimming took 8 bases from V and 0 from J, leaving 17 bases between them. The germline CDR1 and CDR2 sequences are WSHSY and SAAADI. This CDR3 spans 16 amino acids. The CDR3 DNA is TGCGCCAGCCCGATACAGGGACCCTATAGCAATCAGCCCCAGCATTTT. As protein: CASPIQGPYSNQPQHF.

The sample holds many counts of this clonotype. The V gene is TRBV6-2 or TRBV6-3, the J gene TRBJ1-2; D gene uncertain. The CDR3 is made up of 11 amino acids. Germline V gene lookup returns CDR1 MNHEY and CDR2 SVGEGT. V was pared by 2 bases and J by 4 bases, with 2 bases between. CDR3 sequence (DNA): TGTGCCAGCAGTTACGCCTATGGCTACACCTTC. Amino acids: CASSYAYGYTF.

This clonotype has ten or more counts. The CDR3 reads CASSPQSGDTDTQYF. DNA of the CDR3: TGTGCCAGCAGTCCCCAGAGCGGGGACACAGATACGCAGTATTTT. This chain connects TRBV12-3 or TRBV12-4 to TRBJ2-3; 7 nucleotides align to TRBD2. V lost 5 bases, J lost 2 bases, and 7 bases stayed unmatched. This CDR3 contains 15 residues.

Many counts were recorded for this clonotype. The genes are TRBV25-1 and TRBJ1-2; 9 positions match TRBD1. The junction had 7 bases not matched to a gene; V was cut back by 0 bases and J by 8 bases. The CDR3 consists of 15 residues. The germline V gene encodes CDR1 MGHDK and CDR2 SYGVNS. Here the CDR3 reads CASSEYRDRVQGYTF. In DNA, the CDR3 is TGTGCCAGCAGTGAATATCGGGACAGGGTACAGGGCTACACCTTC.

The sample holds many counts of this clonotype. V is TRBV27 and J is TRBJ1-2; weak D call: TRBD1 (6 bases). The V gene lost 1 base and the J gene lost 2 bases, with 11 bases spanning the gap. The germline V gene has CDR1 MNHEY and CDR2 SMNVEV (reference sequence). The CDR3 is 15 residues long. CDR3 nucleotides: TGTGCCAGCAGTTTATGGCCGGGACAAAACTATGGCTACACCTTC. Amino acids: CASSLWPGQNYGYTF.

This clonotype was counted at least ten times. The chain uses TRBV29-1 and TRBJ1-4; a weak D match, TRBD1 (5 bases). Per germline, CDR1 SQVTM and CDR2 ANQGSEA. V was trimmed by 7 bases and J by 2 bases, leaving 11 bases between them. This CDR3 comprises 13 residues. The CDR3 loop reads CSAEQVTNEKLFF. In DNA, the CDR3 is TGCAGCGCCGAACAGGTTACTAATGAAAAACTGTTTTTT.

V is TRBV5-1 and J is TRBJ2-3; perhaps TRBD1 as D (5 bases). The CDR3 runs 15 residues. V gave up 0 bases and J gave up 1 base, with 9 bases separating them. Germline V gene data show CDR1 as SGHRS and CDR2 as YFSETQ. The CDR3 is CASSLDQGRTDTQYF. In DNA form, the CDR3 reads TGCGCCAGCAGCTTGGACCAGGGTCGCACAGATACGCAGTATTTT.

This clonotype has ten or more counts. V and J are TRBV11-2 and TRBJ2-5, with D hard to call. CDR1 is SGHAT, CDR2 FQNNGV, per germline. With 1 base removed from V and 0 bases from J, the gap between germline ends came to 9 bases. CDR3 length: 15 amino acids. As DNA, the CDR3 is TGTGCCAGCAGCTTAGGGGATGGGTACCAAGAGACCCAGTACTTC. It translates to CASSLGDGYQETQYF.

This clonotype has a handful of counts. The chain's CDR3 is CASSAGRGLDYGYTF. DNA of the CDR3: TGTGCCAGCAGCGCCGGACGGGGGTTGGACTATGGCTACACCTTC. V usage is TRBV9 and J usage is TRBJ1-2; D is possibly TRBD1 (5 bases). This CDR3 has 15 residues. The V gene lost 3 bases and the J gene lost 3 bases, with 15 bases spanning the gap. Germline CDR1 is SGDLS and CDR2 is YYNGEE.

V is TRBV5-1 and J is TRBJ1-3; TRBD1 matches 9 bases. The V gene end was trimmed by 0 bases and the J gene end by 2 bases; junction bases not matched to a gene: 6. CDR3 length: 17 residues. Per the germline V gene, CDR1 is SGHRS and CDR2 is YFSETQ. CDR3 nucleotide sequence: TGCGCCAGCAGCTTGGTGCGGACAGGGGAGCCTGGAAACACCATATATTTT. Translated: CASSLVRTGEPGNTIYF.